Below, 3 T cell receptor beta chains from the same sample are listed, as sequenced in a study of blood T cell repertoires in COVID-19. Libraries were prepared by immunoSEQ multiplex PCR; TCRdb keeps only in-frame clonotypes and omits some of them. The sample holds 100,000 to 120,000 clones; approximately 80% are singletons and the top ten take 15% to 20%. The specimen was peripheral blood. These receptors were taken from a woman aged 60 to 75 with acute or convalescent COVID-19.

Only one count was recorded for this clone. This chain joins TRBV28 and TRBJ2-5, with 7 bases identical to TRBD2. Per the germline V gene, CDR1 is MDHEN and CDR2 is SYDVKM. This CDR3 spans 12 amino acids. V dropped 3 bases and J dropped 8; count of bases not matched to a gene: 3. In DNA form, the CDR3 reads TGTGCCAGCAGTTTGGGAGGGCTTACCCAGTACTTC. It encodes CASSLGGLTQYF.

The chain carries TRBV19 and TRBJ2-1, with TRBD2 matching 8 bases. J was trimmed by 6 bases and V by 3 bases; bases with no gene match: 7. Germline V gene data show CDR1 as LNHDA and CDR2 as SQIVND (reference sequence). The CDR3 runs to 15 residues. The CDR3 DNA reads as TGTGCCAGTAGTATTGCGGGGGGTCTTCTCAATGAGCAGTTCTTC. Translated: CASSIAGGLLNEQFF.

The chain carries TRBV7-2 and TRBJ2-2, with 7 positions matching TRBD1. The germline V gene encodes CDR1 SGHTA and CDR2 FQGNSA. V was pared by 1 base and J by 15 bases, with 8 bases of the junction left unmatched. The CDR3 has 13 amino acids. CDR3 amino acids: CASSLGQGTKMFF. The CDR3 bases are TGTGCCAGCAGCTTAGGACAGGGTACGAAGATGTTTTTT.